The clone carrying this T cell receptor (beta chain) has at least ten counts. The sample originates from a study of metastatic and nonmetastatic thyroid tumors. TCRdb re-analyzed the PCR reads through MiXCR. Of roughly 40,000 clones in the sample, approximately 15% were seen once. Patients underwent thyroid surgery, and none had received any treatment before it. The germline V and J ends were trimmed by 6 bases and 7 bases, with 16 bases remaining between them. Germline V gives CDR1 MNHNS, CDR2 SASEGT. CDR3 length: 15 amino acids. This chain joins TRBV6-1 and TRBJ1-6; D is uncertain. The receptor was derived from a female donor with papillary thyroid cancer or a benign thyroid nodule (not recorded which). Some clones in this sample may be carry-over from other donors' samples. Sequencing was carried out using blood. The CDR3 region is CASRTPDGRNSPLHF. The CDR3 nucleotides read TGTGCCAGCAGGACTCCGGACGGCCGAAATTCACCCCTCCACTTT.